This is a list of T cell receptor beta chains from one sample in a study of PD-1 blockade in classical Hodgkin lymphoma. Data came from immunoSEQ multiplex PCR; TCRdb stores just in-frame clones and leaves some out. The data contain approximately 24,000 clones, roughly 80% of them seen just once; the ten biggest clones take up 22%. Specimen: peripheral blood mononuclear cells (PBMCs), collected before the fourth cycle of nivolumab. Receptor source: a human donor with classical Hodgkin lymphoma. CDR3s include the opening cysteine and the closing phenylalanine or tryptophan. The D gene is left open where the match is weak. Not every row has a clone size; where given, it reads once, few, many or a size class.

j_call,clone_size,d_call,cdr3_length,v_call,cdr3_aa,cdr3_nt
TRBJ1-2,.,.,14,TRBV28,CASSLSAGRGGYTF,TGTGCCAGCAGTTTATCGGCGGGGCGTGGAGGCTACACCTTC
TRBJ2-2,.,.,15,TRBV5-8,CASSLLVRNTGELFF,TGTGCCAGCAGCCTGCTGGTGAGAAACACCGGGGAGCTGTTTTTT
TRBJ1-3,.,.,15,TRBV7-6,CASSGQTVSGNTIYF,TGTGCCAGCAGCGGGCAGACCGTCTCTGGAAACACCATATATTTT
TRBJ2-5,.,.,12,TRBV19,CASSGPRETQYF,TGTGCCAGTAGCGGCCCGAGGGAGACCCAGTACTTC
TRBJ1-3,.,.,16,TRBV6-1,CASSEQGWSSGNTIYF,TGTGCCAGCAGTGAACAGGGATGGAGCTCTGGAAACACCATATATTTT
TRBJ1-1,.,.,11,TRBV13,CASSQDRQAFF,TGTGCCAGCAGCCAGGACAGACAAGCTTTCTTT
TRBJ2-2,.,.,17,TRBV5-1,CASSLAPQGPNTGELFF,TGCGCCAGCAGCTTGGCTCCACAGGGTCCGAACACCGGGGAGCTGTTTTTT
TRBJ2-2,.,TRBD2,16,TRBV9,CASSAAAGGATGELFF,TGTGCCAGCAGCGCGGCTGCCGGGGGGGCAACCGGGGAGCTGTTTTTT
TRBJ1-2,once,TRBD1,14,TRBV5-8,CASSPITGGWGYTF,TGTGCCAGCAGCCCAATCACAGGGGGCTGGGGCTACACCTTC
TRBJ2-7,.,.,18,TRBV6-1,CASSEAHGVGANLYEQYF,TGTGCCAGCAGTGAAGCGCACGGGGTCGGCGCGAACCTCTACGAGCAGTACTTC
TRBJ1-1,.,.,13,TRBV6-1,CASRDHPNTEAFF,TGTGCCAGCAGAGATCACCCGAACACTGAAGCTTTCTTT
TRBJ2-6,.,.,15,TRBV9,CASSAYSSGANVLTF,TGTGCCAGCAGCGCATACAGCTCTGGGGCCAACGTCCTGACTTTC
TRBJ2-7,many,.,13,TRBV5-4,CASSLAYADEQYF,TGTGCCAGCAGCTTGGCCTACGCGGACGAGCAGTACTTC
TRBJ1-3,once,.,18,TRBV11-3,CASSLDLGGVNSGNTIYF,TGTGCCAGCAGCTTAGATCTAGGCGGAGTTAACTCTGGAAACACCATATATTTT
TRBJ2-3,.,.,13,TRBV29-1,CSVRKGRADTQYF,TGCAGCGTCAGGAAGGGTCGCGCAGATACGCAGTATTTT
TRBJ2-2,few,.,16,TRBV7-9,CASSLGPDSSTGELFF,TGTGCCAGCAGCTTAGGGCCGGACAGCTCCACCGGGGAGCTGTTTTTT
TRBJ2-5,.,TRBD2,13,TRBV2,CASDGGGEETQYF,TGTGCCAGCGATGGCGGGGGGGAAGAGACCCAGTACTTC
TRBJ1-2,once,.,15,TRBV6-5,CASSYSSQASYGYTF,TGTGCCAGCAGTTACTCGAGCCAGGCCAGCTATGGCTACACCTTC
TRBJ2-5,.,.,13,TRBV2,CASFAGRHETQYF,TGTGCCAGCTTCGCGGGCCGTCATGAGACCCAGTACTTC
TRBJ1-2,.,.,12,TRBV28,CASSSDSGGYTF,TGTGCCAGCAGTTCCGACAGTGGTGGCTACACCTTC
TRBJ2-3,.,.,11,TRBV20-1,CSAKHSDTQYF,TGCAGTGCTAAGCATTCAGATACGCAGTATTTT
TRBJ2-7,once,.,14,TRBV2,CASLPQGPSYEQYF,TGTGCCAGCCTACCCCAGGGGCCCTCCTACGAGCAGTACTTC
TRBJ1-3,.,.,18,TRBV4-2,CASSQDLTFGQPGNTIYF,TGTGCCAGCAGCCAAGACCTAACCTTTGGGCAACCTGGAAACACCATATATTTT
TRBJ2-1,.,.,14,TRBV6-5,CASSYSGLHNEQFF,TGTGCCAGCAGTTACTCGGGACTGCATAATGAGCAGTTCTTC
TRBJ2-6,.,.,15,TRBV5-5,CASTGRVAGANVLTF,TGTGCCAGCACCGGACGGGTGGCTGGGGCCAACGTCCTGACTTTC
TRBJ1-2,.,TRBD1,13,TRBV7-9,CASSLGDRGGYTF,TGTGCCAGCAGCTTAGGGGACAGGGGCGGCTACACCTTC
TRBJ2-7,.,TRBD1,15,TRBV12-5,CASGLRGQLGLEQYF,TGTGCTAGTGGTTTGAGGGGACAGCTGGGCTTGGAGCAGTACTTC
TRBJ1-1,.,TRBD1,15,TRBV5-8,CASSLGGQGNTEAFF,TGTGCCAGCAGCTTGGGCGGACAGGGGAACACTGAAGCTTTCTTT
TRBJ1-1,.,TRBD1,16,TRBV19,CASSTPSGTGISEAFF,TGTGCCAGTAGTACCCCCAGCGGGACAGGTATCTCTGAAGCTTTCTTT
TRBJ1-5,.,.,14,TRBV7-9,CASSGIYSNQPQHF,TGTGCCAGCAGCGGAATCTATAGCAATCAGCCCCAGCATTTT
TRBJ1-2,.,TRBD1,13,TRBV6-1,CASRQGTGDGYTF,TGTGCCAGCCGACAAGGGACAGGGGATGGCTACACCTTC
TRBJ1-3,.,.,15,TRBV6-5,CASTAPRKAGNTIYF,TGTGCCAGCACCGCCCCTCGCAAGGCTGGAAACACCATATATTTT